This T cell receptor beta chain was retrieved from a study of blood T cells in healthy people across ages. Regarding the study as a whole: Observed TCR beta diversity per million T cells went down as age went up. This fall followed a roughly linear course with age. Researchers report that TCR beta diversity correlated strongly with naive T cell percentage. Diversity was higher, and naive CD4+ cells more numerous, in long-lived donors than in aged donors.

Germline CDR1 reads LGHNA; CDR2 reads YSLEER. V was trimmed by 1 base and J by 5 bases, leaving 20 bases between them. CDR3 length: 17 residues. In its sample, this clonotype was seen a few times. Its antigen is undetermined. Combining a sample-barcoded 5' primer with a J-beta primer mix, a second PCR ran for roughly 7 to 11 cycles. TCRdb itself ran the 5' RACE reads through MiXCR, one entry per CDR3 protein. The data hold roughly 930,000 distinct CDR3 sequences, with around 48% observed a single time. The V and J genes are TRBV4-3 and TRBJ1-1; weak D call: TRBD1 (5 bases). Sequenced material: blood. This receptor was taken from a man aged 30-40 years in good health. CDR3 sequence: CASSQVFLTGGWTEAFF. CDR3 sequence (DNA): TGCGCCAGCAGCCAAGTATTCCTAACGGGGGGATGGACTGAAGCTTTCTTT.